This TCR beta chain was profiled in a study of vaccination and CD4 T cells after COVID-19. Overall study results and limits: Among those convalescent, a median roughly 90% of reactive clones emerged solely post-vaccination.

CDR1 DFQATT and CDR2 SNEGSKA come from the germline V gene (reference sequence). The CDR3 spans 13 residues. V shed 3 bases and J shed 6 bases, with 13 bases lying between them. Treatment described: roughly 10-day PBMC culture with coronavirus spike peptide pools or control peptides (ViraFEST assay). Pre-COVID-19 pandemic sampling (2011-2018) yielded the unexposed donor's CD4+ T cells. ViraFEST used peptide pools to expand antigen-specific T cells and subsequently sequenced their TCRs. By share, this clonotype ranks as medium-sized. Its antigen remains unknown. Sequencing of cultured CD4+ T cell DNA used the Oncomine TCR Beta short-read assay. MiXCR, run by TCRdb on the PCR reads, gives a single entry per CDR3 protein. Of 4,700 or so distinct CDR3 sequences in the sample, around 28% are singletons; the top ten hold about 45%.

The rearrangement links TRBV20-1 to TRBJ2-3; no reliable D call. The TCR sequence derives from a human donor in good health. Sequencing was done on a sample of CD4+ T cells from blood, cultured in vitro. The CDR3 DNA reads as TGCAGTGCTAGTTCTACCACACGGGATACGCAGTATTTT. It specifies CSASSTTRDTQYF.